This passage covers 10 T cell receptor beta chains from one sample sequenced in a study of T cells after yellow fever vaccination. TCRdb processed the 5' RACE reads anew with MiXCR; each CDR3 protein has one entry. The sample yields some 320,000 distinct CDR3 sequences, roughly 10% seen once. The input for sequencing was CD4+ T cells sorted from PBMCs, taken 45 days after the yellow fever booster vaccination. The receptors derive from a man between 18 and 29 years old who received the YFV17D yellow fever vaccine.

V and J are TRBV5-1 and TRBJ2-5; D unclear. This CDR3 has 14 amino acids. Germline CDR1 is SGHRS and CDR2 is YFSETQ. V lost 1 base and J lost 1, with 8 bases in between. CDR3 sequence reads: CASSLPSSQETQYF. The DNA of the CDR3 is TGCGCCAGCAGCTTGCCCAGCAGCCAAGAGACCCAGTACTTC.

Points on this clonotype: At one end, the junction sequence differs from germline, possibly due to a read error. This rearrangement joins TRBV4-3 to TRBJ2-3; D is possibly TRBD2 (7 bases). This CDR3 is 16 amino acids long. Germline V gene lookup returns CDR1 LGHNA and CDR2 YSLEER. This CDR3 is CASSQDRGAGKDTRYF. The CDR3 DNA sequence: TGCGCCAGCAGCCAAGATCGGGGGGCGGGGAAAGATACGCGGTATTTT.

This clonotype was seen a handful of times. Compared with germline, one end of the junction differs, possibly owing to a read error. The chain joins TRBV20-1 to TRBJ1-5; D is unresolved. The CDR3 extends over 15 amino acids. From germline, CDR1 is DFQATT and CDR2 SNEGSKA (reference sequence). CDR3 region: CSAKTIEAGNQPQHF. The CDR3 nucleotides are TGCAGCGCTAAGACGATAGAAGCGGGCAATCAGCCCCAGCATTTT.

This clonotype was seen ten or more times. At one of its ends the junction is not consistent with the germline gene, which may arise from a read error. This chain joins TRBV5-1 and TRBJ2-5; 13 bases map to TRBD2. The germline V gene encodes CDR1 SGHRS and CDR2 YFSETQ. This CDR3 has 15 amino acids. The CDR3 bases are TGTGCCAGCAGCCCGGGACTAGCGGGGCAAGAGACCCAGTACTTC. Its protein is CASSPGLAGQETQYF.

The chain links TRBV28 to TRBJ1-1; D may be TRBD1 (6 bases). The germline V and J ends were trimmed by 8 bases and 3 bases, with 10 bases remaining between them. The CDR3 spans 12 residues. Germline CDR1 is MDHEN and CDR2 is SYDVKM. This CDR3 reads CASGTKDTEAFF. Written as DNA, the CDR3 is TGTGCCAGCGGGACAAAGGACACTGAAGCTTTCTTT.

J is TRBJ2-5 and V is TRBV2; maybe TRBD2 (7 bases). Germline V lookup: CDR1 SNHLY, CDR2 FYNNEI. V was trimmed by 7 bases and J by 5 bases, leaving 20 bases between them. The CDR3 is 15 amino acids. DNA for the CDR3: TGTGCCAGCACTGAGGGGGGGGCCCAGAGGGAGACCCAGTACTTC. Translating gives CASTEGGAQRETQYF.

This clonotype was observed a few times. This CDR3 is CASSFSASNQPQHF. The CDR3 bases are TGTGCCAGCAGCTTTAGTGCCAGCAATCAGCCCCAGCATTTT. The rearrangement joins TRBV9 to TRBJ1-5; D is unclear. Trimming pared 4 bases from V and 1 base from J, leaving 9 bases between. CDR3 size: 14 residues. Germline lookup yields CDR1 SGDLS and CDR2 YYNGEE.

In this sample, this clonotype turned up a few times. The chain combines TRBV10-3 with TRBJ2-2; no clear D gene. Germline V CDR1 and CDR2: ENHRY, SYGVKD. V gave up 6 bases and J gave up 6 bases, with 8 bases separating them. The CDR3 runs 12 residues. The CDR3 loop reads CAIREGSGELFF. The CDR3 DNA reads TGTGCCATCAGGGAAGGGTCCGGGGAGCTGTTTTTT.

This clonotype was counted only a few times. The chain couples TRBV20-1 to TRBJ1-5; D not resolved. V lost 5 bases, J lost 3 bases, and 14 bases lay in between. CDR1 is DFQATT, CDR2 SNEGSKA, per germline (reference sequence). This CDR3 contains 14 residues. Here the CDR3 reads CSAHNGGINQPQHF. The DNA for the CDR3 is TGCAGTGCTCATAATGGAGGGATCAATCAGCCCCAGCATTTT.

V gene TRBV27 combines with J gene TRBJ1-5; 7 bases agree with TRBD1. The V segment lost 5 bases and the J segment 5 bases; nucleotides outside the gene matches: 6. Looked up from germline, CDR1 is MNHEY and CDR2 is SMNVEV (reference sequence). The CDR3 consists of 14 residues. The CDR3 is CASSPQGYYQPQHF. CDR3 nucleotides: TGTGCCAGCAGTCCACAGGGGTACTATCAGCCCCAGCATTTT.